Below are 13 T cell receptor beta chains sequenced from a single sample in a study of blood T cell repertoires in COVID-19. Method: immunoSEQ multiplex PCR; TCRdb's copy keeps in-frame clones and lacks some. The sample consists of some 250,000 clones, roughly 76% of them appearing once. What was sequenced was peripheral blood. These receptors were obtained from a woman of 80 years or more with COVID-19, enrolled during active disease.

The V and J genes are TRBV6-1 and TRBJ1-5; no reliable D call. The CDR3 runs to 14 residues. Looked up from germline, CDR1 is MNHNS and CDR2 is SASEGT. V dropped 3 bases and J dropped 0 bases, with 6 bases sitting between them. The CDR3 region has the DNA TGTGCCAGCAGTGACAGGTATAGCAATCAGCCCCAGCATTTT. This translates into CASSDRYSNQPQHF.

The V call is TRBV6-5, the J call TRBJ1-5, with unresolved D. Germline values: CDR1 MNHEY, CDR2 SVGAGI. The CDR3 consists of 14 residues. V lost 0 bases, J lost 6 bases, and 9 bases lay in between. This CDR3 is CASSYSLRVQPQHF. CDR3 DNA: TGTGCCAGCAGTTACTCGTTGAGGGTTCAGCCCCAGCATTTT.

J is TRBJ2-7 and V is TRBV7-3; 9 bases align to TRBD1. Germline CDR1 SGHTA, CDR2 FQGTGA. The CDR3 consists of 14 residues. Trimming cost V 2 bases and J 4 bases; bases outside gene matches: 3. DNA of the CDR3: TGTGCCAGCAGCTTATCGGGACAGGGTTACGAGCAGTACTTC. Encoded protein: CASSLSGQGYEQYF.

This rearrangement joins TRBV24-1 to TRBJ1-2, with 7 bases fitting TRBD1. The CDR3 contains 16 residues. CDR1 KGHDR and CDR2 SFDVKD come from the germline V gene. V shed 3 bases, J shed 6 bases, and the junction held 12 bases outside the gene matches. This CDR3 is CATSDPYDRENHGYTF. The CDR3 DNA is TGTGCCACCAGTGATCCATATGACAGGGAGAACCATGGCTACACCTTC.

This clone was observed a handful of times. The chain couples TRBV3-1 (or the pseudogene TRBV3-2) to TRBJ2-1; TRBD2 matches at 12 bases. CDR3 length equals 15 residues. Trimming at V came to 4 bases and at J to 6 bases, leaving 4 bases not matched to a gene. In germline, CDR1 is LGHDT, CDR2 YNNKEL (reference sequence). CDR3 in DNA: TGTGCCAGCAGCCCCGGACTAGCGGGGATCAATGAGCAGTTCTTC. It codes for CASSPGLAGINEQFF.

The V and J genes are TRBV6-6 and TRBJ2-3; D gene uncertain. Germline V gives CDR1 MNHNY, CDR2 SVGAGI (reference sequence). The CDR3 sequence is 16 residues long. V lost 6 bases to trimming and J lost 1 base, with 17 bases between them. The CDR3 is CASRNSGSWGTDTQYF. CDR3 DNA sequence: TGTGCCAGCAGAAACTCGGGTAGCTGGGGCACAGATACGCAGTATTTT.

This clone was seen a single time. The chain carries TRBV7-9 and TRBJ2-6; D remains unclear. This CDR3 spans 15 amino acids. Trimming pared 3 bases from V and 1 base from J, leaving 7 bases between. Germline CDR1 is SEHNR and CDR2 is FQNEAQ (reference sequence). This chain's CDR3 is CASSFFSSGANVLTF. DNA of the CDR3: TGTGCCAGCAGCTTTTTTTCATCTGGGGCCAACGTCCTGACTTTC.

This chain uses TRBV5-1 with TRBJ2-1; TRBD1 might be the D (5 bases). The CDR3 has 15 amino acids. Looked up from germline, CDR1 is SGHRS and CDR2 is YFSETQ. V lost 0 bases and J 4 bases, leaving 11 bases between the germline ends. The CDR3 DNA follows: TGCGCCAGCAGCTTGGATGCAGGGCCGTACAATGAGCAGTTCTTC. It encodes CASSLDAGPYNEQFF. Full variable domain (remainder filled in from reference TRBV5-1 and TRBJ2-1): KAGVTQTPRYLIKTRGQQVTLSCSPISGHRSVSWYQQTPGQGLQFLFEYFSETQRNKGNFPGRFSGRQFSNSRSEMNVSTLELGDSALYLCASSLDAGPYNEQFFGPGTRLTVL.

J is TRBJ1-6 and V is TRBV6-5, with D hard to call. Germline CDR1 and CDR2: MNHEY and SVGAGI. The CDR3 extends over 14 amino acids. The V end was cut by 2 bases, the J end by 5 bases, with 7 bases between. The CDR3 region is CASSYGHNNSPLHF. CDR3 nucleotides: TGTGCCAGCAGTTACGGGCACAATAATTCACCCCTCCACTTT.

This clone was observed once. The CDR3 is CASSLQAHANEKLFF. The CDR3 nucleotides read TGTGCCAGCAGCTTACAGGCCCATGCTAATGAAAAACTGTTTTTT. The chain couples TRBV7-2 to TRBJ1-4; no firm D call. The CDR3 sequence is 15 residues long. The V end lost 2 bases, the J end lost 3 bases, and 10 bases lay between the germline ends. CDR1 and CDR2 from the germline V gene are SGHTA and FQGNSA.

CDR3 protein: CASSETGVRKSNTGELFF. The CDR3 nucleotides are TGTGCCAGCAGTGAGACGGGGGTACGGAAATCGAACACCGGGGAGCTGTTTTTT. The genes are TRBV2 and TRBJ2-2, with D perhaps matching TRBD2 (6 bases). Per germline, CDR1 SNHLY and CDR2 FYNNEI. The CDR3 has 18 amino acids. Trimming shortened V by 3 bases and J by 0 bases, and 17 bases separated the two germline ends.

In its sample, this clone was seen once. This chain connects TRBV29-1 to TRBJ1-1; 8 nucleotides align to TRBD1. The CDR3 totals 14 residues. The ends lost 5 bases at V and 1 base at J; junction bases unmatched: 6. Germline V gene data show CDR1 as SQVTM and CDR2 as ANQGSEA. For the CDR3, the DNA is TGCAGCGTTAGGACAGGGACGGCGAACACTGAAGCTTTCTTT. It encodes CSVRTGTANTEAFF.

V usage is TRBV7-2 and J usage is TRBJ1-2; D remains unclear. Germline assignment: CDR1 SGHTA and CDR2 FQGNSA. V was shortened by 5 bases and J by 6 bases, with 16 bases between the two germline ends. The CDR3 runs 14 residues. The CDR3 nucleotides are TGTGCCAGCAGCCTGGACTATCTGACCCATGGCTACACCTTC. Its protein is CASSLDYLTHGYTF.